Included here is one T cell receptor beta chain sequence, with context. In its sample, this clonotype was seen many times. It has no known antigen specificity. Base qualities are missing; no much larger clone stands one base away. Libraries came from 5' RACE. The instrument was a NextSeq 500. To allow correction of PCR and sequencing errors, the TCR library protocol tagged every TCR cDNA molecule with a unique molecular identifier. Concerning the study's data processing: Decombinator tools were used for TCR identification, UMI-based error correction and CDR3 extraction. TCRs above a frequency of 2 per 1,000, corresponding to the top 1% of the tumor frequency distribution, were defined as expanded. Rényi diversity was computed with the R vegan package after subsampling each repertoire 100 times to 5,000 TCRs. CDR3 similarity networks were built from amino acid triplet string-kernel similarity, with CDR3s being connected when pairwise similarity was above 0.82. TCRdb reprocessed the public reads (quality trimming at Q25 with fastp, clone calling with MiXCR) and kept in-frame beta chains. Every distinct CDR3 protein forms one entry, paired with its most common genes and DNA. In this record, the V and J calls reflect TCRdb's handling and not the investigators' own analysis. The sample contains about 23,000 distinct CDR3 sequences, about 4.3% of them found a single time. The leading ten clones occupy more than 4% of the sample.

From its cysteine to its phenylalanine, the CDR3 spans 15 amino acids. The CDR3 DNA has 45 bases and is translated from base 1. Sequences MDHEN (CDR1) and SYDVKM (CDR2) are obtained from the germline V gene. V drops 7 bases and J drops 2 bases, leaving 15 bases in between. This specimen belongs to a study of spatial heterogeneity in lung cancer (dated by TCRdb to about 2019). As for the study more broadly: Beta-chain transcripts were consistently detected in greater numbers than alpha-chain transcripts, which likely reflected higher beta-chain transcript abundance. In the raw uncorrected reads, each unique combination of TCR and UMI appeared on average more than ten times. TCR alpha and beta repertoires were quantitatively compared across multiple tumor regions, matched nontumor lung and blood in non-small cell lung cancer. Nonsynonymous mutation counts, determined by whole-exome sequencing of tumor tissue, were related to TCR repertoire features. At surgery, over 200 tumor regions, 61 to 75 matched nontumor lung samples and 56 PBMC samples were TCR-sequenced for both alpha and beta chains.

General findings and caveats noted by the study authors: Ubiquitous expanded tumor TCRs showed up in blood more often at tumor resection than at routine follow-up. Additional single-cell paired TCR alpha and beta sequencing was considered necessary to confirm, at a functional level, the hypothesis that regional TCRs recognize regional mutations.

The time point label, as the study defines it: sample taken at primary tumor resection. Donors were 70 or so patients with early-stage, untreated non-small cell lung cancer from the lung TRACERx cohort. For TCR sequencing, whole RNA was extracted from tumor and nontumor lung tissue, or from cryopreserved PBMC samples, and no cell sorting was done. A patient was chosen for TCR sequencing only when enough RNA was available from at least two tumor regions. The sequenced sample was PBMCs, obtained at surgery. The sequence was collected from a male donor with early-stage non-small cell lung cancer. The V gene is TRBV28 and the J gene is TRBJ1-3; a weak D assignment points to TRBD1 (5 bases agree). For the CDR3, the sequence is CASIINQGAGNTIYF. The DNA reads TGTGCCAGCATTATAAACCAGGGAGCTGGAAACACCATATATTTT.